The T cell receptor (beta chain) described here comes from a study of shared clonotypes between healthy human individuals. Across the study: Three plates were used per donor for CD4 naive, three for CD4 memory, two for CD8 naive and one for CD8 memory.

Trimming left V 5 bases short and J 8 bases short, with 18 bases between. This CDR3 is built from 14 residues. Per germline, CDR1 SGHVS and CDR2 FNYEAQ. Sequencing used immunoSEQ multiplex PCR; TCRdb keeps in-frame clones, though not all of them. Among more than 2,000,000 clones, roughly 92% were seen once, and the ten largest hold around 0.14%. The gene calls are TRBV7-6 and TRBJ1-2; D is unresolved. What was sequenced was naive CD4+ T cells sorted from blood. Subset noted: CD45RA+ positively selected. The receptor was derived from a man younger than 30 in good health. CDR3 amino acids: CASSPGRGMEGYTF. CDR3 sequence (DNA): TGTGCCAGCAGCCCCGGCCGGGGTATGGAAGGCTACACCTTC.